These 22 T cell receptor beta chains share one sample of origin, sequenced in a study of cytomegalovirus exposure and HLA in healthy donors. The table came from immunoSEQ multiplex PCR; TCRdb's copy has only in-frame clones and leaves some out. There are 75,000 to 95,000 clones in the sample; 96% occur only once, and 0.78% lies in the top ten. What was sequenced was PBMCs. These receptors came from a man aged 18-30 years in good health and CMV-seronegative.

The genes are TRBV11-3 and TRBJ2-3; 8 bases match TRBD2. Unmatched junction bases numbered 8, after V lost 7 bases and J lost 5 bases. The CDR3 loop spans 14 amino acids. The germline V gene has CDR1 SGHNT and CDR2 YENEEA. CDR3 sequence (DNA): TGTGCCAGCACCTACGGACTAGCCGGAGATACGCAGTATTTT. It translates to CASTYGLAGDTQYF.

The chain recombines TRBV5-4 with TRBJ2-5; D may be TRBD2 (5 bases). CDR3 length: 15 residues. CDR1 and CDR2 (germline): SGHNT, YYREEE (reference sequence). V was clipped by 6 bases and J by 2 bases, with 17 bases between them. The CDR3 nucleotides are TGTGCCAGCACCCCGAAGGCGGGTCAGCAAGAGACCCAGTACTTC. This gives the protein CASTPKAGQQETQYF.

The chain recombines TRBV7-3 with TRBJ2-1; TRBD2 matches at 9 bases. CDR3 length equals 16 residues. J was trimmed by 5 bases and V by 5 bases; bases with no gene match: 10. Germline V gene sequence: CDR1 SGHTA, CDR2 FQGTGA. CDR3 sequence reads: CASSLRVGLAHNEQFF. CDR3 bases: TGTGCCAGCAGCCTCCGCGTCGGACTAGCGCACAATGAGCAGTTCTTC. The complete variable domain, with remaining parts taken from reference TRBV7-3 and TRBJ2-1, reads GAGVSQTPSNKVTEKGKYVELRCDPISGHTALYWYRQSLGQGPEFLIYFQGTGAADDSGLPNDRFFAVRPEGSVSTLKIQRTERGDSAVYLCASSLRVGLAHNEQFFGPGTRLTVL.

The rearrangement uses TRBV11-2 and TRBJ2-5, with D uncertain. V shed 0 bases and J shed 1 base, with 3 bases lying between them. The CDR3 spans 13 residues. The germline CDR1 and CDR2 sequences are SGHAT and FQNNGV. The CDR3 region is CASSLDSQETQYF. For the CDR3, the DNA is TGTGCCAGCAGCTTAGACAGCCAAGAGACCCAGTACTTC.

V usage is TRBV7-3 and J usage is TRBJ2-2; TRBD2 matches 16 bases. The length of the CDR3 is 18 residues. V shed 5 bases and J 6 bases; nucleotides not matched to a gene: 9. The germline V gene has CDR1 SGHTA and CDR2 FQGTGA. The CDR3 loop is CASSPTGLAGGPAGELFF. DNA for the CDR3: TGTGCCAGCAGCCCCACGGGACTAGCGGGAGGGCCCGCCGGGGAGCTGTTTTTT.

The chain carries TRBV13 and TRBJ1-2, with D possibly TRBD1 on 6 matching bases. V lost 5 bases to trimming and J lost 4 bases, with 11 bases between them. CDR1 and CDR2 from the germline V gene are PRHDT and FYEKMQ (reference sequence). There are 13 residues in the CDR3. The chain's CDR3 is CASSLRTVYGYTF. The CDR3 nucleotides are TGTGCCAGCAGCCTCAGGACAGTCTATGGCTACACCTTC.

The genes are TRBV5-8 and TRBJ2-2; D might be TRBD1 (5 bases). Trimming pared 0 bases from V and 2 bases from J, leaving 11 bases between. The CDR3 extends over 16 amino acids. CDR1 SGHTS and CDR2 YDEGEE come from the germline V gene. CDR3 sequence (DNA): TGTGCCAGCAGCTTGGCCCGTAGGGGTAACACCGGGGAGCTGTTTTTT. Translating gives CASSLARRGNTGELFF. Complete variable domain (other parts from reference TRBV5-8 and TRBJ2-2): EAGVTQSPTHLIKTRGQQATLRCSPISGHTSVYWYQQALGLGLQFLLWYDEGEERNRGNFPPRFSGRQFPNYSSELNVNALELEDSALYLCASSLARRGNTGELFFGEGSRLTVL.

CDR3 amino acids: CASSLDRAQVKTQYF. Written as DNA, the CDR3 is TGTGCCAGCAGCTTAGACAGGGCCCAAGTGAAGACCCAGTACTTC. This chain uses TRBV7-2 with TRBJ2-5, with D possibly matching TRBD1 (6 bases). Germline values: CDR1 SGHTA, CDR2 FQGNSA. The V end lost 1 base, the J end lost 6 bases, and 15 bases lay between the germline ends. This CDR3 is built from 15 residues.

CDR3 protein: CASRMDDSPQQPQHF. CDR3 sequence (DNA): TGTGCCAGCAGGATGGATGACAGCCCACAGCAGCCCCAGCATTTT. The chain links TRBV6-1 to TRBJ1-5; D perhaps matches TRBD1 (5 bases). The ends were cut back, 6 bases at V and 7 bases at J, with 19 bases in the middle. The CDR3 is 15 amino acids. CDR1 is MNHNS, CDR2 SASEGT, per germline.

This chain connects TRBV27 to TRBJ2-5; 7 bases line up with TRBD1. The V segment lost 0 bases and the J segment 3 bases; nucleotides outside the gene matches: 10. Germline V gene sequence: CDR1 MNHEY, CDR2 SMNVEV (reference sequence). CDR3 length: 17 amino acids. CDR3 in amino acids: CASSLSGHLGGKETQYF. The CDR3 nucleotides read TGTGCCAGCAGTTTATCGGGACACTTAGGGGGCAAAGAGACCCAGTACTTC.

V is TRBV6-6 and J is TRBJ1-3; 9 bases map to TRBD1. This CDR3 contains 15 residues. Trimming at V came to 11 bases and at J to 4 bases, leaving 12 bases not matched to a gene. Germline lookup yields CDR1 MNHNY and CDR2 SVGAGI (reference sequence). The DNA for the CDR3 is TGTGCCGCGATGGACAGGGGAAGTGCAGGAAACACCATATATTTT. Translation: CAAMDRGSAGNTIYF.

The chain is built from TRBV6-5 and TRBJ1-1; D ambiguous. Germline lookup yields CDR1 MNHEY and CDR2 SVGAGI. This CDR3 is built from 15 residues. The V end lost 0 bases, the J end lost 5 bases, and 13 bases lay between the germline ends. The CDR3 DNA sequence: TGTGCCAGCAGTTACTCGTTAAACGTAGCGACTGAAGCTTTCTTT. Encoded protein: CASSYSLNVATEAFF.

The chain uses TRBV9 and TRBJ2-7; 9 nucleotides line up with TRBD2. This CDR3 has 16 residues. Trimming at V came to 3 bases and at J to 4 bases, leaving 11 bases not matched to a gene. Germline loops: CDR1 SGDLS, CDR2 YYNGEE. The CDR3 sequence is CASSGTTPGLAYEQYF. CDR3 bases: TGTGCCAGCAGCGGGACAACACCGGGACTAGCTTACGAGCAGTACTTC.

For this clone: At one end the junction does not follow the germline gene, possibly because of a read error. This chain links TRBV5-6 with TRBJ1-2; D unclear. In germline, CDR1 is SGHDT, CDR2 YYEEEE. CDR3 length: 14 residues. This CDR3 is CASSPGWEFYRSCF. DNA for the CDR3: TGTGCCAGCAGCCCCGGCTGGGAGTTTTACCGATCTTGCTTC.

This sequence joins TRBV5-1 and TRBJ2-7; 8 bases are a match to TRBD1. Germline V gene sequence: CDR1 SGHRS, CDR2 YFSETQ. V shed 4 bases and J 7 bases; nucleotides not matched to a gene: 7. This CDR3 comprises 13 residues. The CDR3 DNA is TGCGCCAGCAGCGGCGACAGGGGCTATGAGCAGTACTTC. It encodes CASSGDRGYEQYF.

The CDR3: CASSLGGGNEQYV. CDR3 nucleotide sequence: TGTGCCAGCAGCTTGGGTGGAGGGAACGAGCAGTACGTC. The chain employs TRBV7-2 and TRBJ2-7; perhaps TRBD2 as D (6 bases). CDR1 and CDR2 (germline): SGHTA, FQGNSA. V lost 3 bases and J lost 5, with 11 bases in between. The length of the CDR3 is 13 residues.

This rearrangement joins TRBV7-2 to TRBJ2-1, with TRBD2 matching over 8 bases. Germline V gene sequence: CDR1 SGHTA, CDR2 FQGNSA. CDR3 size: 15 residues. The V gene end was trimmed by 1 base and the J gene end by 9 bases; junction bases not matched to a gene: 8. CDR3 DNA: TGTGCCAGCAGCTTAGGGACTAGCAGGGAGTTTGAGCAGTTCTTC. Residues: CASSLGTSREFEQFF.

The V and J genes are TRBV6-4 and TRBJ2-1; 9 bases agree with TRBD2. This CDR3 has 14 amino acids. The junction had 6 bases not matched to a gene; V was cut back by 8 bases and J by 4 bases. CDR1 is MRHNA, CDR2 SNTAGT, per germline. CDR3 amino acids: CASATSGSYNEQFF. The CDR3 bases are TGTGCCAGCGCCACTAGCGGGTCGTACAATGAGCAGTTCTTC.

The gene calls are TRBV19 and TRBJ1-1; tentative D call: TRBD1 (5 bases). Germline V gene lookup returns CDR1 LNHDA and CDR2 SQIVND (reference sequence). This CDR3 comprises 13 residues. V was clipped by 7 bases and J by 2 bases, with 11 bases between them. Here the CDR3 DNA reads TGTGCCAGTAACGAAAGGGGAAACACTGAAGCTTTCTTT. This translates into CASNERGNTEAFF.

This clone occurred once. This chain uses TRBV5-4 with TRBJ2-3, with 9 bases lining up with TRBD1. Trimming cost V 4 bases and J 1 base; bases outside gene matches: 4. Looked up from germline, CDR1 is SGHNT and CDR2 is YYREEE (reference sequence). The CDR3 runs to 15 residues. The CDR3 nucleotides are TGTGCCAGCAGCCGCCGGGACAGGGGCACAGATACGCAGTATTTT. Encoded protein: CASSRRDRGTDTQYF.

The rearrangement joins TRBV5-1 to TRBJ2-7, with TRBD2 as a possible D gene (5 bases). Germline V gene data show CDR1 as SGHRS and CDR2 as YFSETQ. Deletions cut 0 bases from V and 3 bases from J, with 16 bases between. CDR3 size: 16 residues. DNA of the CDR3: TGCGCCAGCAGCTTGGACGGGAATTCCCCTGTCTACGAGCAGTACTTC. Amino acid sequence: CASSLDGNSPVYEQYF.

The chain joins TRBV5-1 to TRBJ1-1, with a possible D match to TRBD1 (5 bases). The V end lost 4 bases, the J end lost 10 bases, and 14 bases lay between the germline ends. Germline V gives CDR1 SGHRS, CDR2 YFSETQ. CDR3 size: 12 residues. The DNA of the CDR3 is TGCGCCAGCAGCAACCCGGGGGTGGCAGCTTTCTTT. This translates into CASSNPGVAAFF.